This T cell receptor (beta chain) was recovered during a study of blood T cell repertoires in COVID-19. As for the study in general: From the United States, Italy and Spain came samples of acute and convalescent COVID-19. T cells, B-cell-depleted T cells, or PBMCs provided the cDNA or gDNA that served as material.

The CDR3 extends over 14 amino acids. Per germline, CDR1 SGHNT and CDR2 YYREEE (reference sequence). Trimming cost V 0 bases and J 8 bases, with 11 bases left between them. This clone was detected a few times. Source study methods: Nucleated cell number was recorded as an estimate derived from reference gene primer amplification. Generated by immunoSEQ multiplex PCR, the TCRdb table keeps only in-frame clones and is missing some. For V, J and clone size, that table is used; D and trimming come from the DNA. The sample has about 270,000 clones, under 90% seen once; the top ten hold around 3.2%. This receptor was identified in a woman in her fifties or sixties with active or convalescent COVID-19. The rearrangement uses TRBV5-4 and TRBJ1-4, with D uncertain. Material: peripheral blood. The CDR3 sequence: CASSLAYTGEKLFF. As DNA, the CDR3 is TGTGCCAGCAGCTTGGCCTACACGGGGGAAAAACTGTTTTTT.